This TCR beta chain was identified in a study of T cells in Graves' hyperthyroidism and ophthalmopathy. RNA transcripts provided the source from which TCR beta CDR3 regions were amplified. First-round RT-PCR of the TCR CDR3 relied on the HTBI primer set. TCRdb independently ran MiXCR on the multiplex PCR reads; one entry per CDR3 protein. The repertoire has approximately 350,000 distinct CDR3 sequences, 13% to 15% of them found once; the top ten carry approximately 19%. This clonotype was seen ten or more times. The CDR3 is 15 residues long. CDR1 and CDR2 from the germline V gene are SEHNR and FQNEAQ (reference sequence). V dropped 1 base and J dropped 3 bases, with 12 bases sitting between them.

The sequencing input was blood. This receptor was identified in a woman aged 60-75 years with Graves' ophthalmopathy. J is TRBJ1-1 and V is TRBV7-9; D is possibly TRBD1 (6 bases). The CDR3 DNA is TGTGCCAGCAGCTTAGACGGCGGACAGTACACTGAAGCTTTCTTT. This codes for CASSLDGGQYTEAFF.